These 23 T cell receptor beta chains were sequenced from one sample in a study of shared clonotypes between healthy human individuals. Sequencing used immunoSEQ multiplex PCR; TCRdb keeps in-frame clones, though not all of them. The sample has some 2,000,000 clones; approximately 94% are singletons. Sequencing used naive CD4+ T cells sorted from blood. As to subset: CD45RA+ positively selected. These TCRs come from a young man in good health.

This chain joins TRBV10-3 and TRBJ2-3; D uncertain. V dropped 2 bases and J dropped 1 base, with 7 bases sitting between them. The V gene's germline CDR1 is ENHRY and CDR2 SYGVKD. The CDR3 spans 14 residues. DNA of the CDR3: TGTGCCATCAGTGAGAGGGCAGGCACAGATACGCAGTATTTT. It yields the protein CAISERAGTDTQYF.

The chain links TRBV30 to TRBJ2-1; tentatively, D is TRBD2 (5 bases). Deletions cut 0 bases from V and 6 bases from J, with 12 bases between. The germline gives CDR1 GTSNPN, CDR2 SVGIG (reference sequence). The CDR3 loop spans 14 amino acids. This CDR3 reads CAWSVQAAGNEQFF. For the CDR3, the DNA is TGTGCCTGGAGTGTACAAGCTGCGGGCAATGAGCAGTTCTTC.

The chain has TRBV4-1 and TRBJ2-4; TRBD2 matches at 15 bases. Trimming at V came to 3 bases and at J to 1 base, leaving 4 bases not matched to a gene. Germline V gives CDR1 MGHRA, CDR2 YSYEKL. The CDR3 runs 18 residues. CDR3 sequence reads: CASSQGLAGGNAKNIQYF. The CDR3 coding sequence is TGCGCCAGCAGCCAGGGACTAGCGGGGGGCAATGCCAAAAACATTCAGTACTTC.

CDR3 protein: CASSLSGVNSPLHF. The CDR3 DNA reads as TGTGCCAGCTCACTATCAGGGGTGAATTCACCCCTCCACTTT. This sequence joins TRBV18 and TRBJ1-6, with D maybe TRBD1 (6 bases). The CDR3 runs 14 residues. Germline CDR1 reads KGHSH; CDR2 reads LQKENI. V was shortened by 4 bases and J by 7 bases, with 11 bases between the two germline ends. Supplemented by reference TRBV18 and TRBJ1-6, the full variable domain reads NAGVMQNPRHLVRRRGQEARLRCSPMKGHSHVYWYRQLPEEGLKFMVYLQKENIIDESGMPKERFSAEFPKEGPSILRIQQVVRGDSAAYFCASSLSGVNSPLHFGNGTRLTVT.

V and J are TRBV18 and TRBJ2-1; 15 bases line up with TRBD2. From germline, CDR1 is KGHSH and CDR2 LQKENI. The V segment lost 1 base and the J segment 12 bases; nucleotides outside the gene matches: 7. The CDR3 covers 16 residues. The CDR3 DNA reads TGTGCCAGCTCACCACAACAGGGACTAGCGGGAGGCCCGCAGTTCTTC. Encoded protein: CASSPQQGLAGGPQFF.

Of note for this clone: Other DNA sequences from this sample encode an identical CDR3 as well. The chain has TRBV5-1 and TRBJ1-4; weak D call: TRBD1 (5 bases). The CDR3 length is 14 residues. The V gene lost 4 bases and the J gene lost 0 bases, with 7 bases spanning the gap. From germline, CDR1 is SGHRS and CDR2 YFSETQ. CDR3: CASSLGATNEKLFF. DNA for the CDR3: TGCGCCAGCAGCCTAGGGGCAACTAATGAAAAACTGTTTTTT.

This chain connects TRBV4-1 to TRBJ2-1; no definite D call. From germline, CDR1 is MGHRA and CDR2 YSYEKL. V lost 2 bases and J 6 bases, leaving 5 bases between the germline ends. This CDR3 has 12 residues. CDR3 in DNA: TGCGCCAGCAGCCAATTGACCAATGAGCAGTTCTTC. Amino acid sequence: CASSQLTNEQFF.

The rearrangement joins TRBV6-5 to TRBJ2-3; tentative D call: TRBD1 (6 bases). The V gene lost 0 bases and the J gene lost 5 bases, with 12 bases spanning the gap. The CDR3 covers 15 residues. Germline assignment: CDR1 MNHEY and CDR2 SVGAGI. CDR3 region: CASSYSTGGVDTQYF. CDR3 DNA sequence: TGTGCCAGCAGTTACTCGACAGGAGGCGTAGATACGCAGTATTTT.

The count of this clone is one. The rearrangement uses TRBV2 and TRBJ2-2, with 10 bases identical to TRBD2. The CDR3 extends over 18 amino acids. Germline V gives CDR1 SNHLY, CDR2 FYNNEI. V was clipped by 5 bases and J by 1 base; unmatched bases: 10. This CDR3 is CASSSIRLAGENTGELFF. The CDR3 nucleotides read TGTGCCAGCAGTTCTATTAGGCTAGCGGGAGAGAACACCGGGGAGCTGTTTTTT.

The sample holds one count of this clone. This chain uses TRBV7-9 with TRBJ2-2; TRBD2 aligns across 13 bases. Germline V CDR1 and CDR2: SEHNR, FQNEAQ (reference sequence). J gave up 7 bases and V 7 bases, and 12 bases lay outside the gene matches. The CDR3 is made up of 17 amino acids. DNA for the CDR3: TGTGCCAGCACCGAGGCCGGGACTAGCGGGGCCGTCGGGGAGCTGTTTTTT. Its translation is CASTEAGTSGAVGELFF.

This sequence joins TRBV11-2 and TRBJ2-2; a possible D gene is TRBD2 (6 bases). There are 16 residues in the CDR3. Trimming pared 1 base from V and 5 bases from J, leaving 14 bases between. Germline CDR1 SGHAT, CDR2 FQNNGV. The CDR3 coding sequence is TGTGCCAGCAGCTTAGTGTCTCCGGGAGTTACCGGGGAGCTGTTTTTT. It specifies CASSLVSPGVTGELFF.

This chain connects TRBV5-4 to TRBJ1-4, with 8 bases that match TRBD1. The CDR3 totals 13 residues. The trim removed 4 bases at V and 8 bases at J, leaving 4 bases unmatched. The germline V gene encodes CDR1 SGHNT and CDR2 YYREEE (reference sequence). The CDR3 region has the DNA TGTGCCAGCAGCGGGGACAGGACGGAAAAACTGTTTTTT. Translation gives CASSGDRTEKLFF.

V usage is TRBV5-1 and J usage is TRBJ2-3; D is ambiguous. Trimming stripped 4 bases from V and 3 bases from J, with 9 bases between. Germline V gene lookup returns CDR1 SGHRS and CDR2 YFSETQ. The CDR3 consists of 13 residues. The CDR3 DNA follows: TGCGCCAGCAGCCTGACCGAGACAGATACGCAGTATTTT. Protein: CASSLTETDTQYF.

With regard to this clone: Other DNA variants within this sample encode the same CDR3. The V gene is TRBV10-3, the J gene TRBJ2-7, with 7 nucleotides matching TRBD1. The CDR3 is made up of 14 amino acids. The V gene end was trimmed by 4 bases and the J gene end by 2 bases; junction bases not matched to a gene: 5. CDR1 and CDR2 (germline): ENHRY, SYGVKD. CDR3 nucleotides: TGTGCCATCAGTGCTCGACAGGGAGCCTACGAGCAGTACTTC. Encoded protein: CAISARQGAYEQYF.

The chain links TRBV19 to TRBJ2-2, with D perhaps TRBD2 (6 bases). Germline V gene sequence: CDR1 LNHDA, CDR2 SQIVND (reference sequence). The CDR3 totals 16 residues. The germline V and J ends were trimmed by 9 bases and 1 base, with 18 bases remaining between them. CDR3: CARAPWTNQNTGELFF. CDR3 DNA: TGTGCCAGAGCACCCTGGACTAACCAGAACACCGGGGAGCTGTTTTTT.

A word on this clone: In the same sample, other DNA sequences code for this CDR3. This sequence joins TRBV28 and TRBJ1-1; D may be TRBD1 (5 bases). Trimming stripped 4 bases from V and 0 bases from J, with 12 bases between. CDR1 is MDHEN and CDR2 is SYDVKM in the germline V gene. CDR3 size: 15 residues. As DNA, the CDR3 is TGTGCCAGCAGTTCCCCGGGACGCATGAACACTGAAGCTTTCTTT. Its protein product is CASSSPGRMNTEAFF.

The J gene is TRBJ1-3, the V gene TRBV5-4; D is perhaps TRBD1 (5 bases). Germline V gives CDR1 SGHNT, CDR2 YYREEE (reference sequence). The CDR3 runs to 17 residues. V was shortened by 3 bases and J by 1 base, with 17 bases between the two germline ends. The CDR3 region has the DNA TGTGCCAGCAGCTCCGGCGGTTCGGGGCCGTCTGGAAACACCATATATTTT. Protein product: CASSSGGSGPSGNTIYF.

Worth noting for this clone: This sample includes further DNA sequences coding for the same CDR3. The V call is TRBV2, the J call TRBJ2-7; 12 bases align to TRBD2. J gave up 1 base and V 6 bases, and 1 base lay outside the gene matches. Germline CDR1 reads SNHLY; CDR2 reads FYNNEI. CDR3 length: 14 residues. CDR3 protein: CASSGTSGSYEQYF. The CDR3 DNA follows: TGTGCCAGCAGCGGGACTAGCGGGTCCTACGAGCAGTACTTC. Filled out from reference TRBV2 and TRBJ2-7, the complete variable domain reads EPEVTQTPSHQVTQMGQEVILRCVPISNHLYFYWYRQILGQKVEFLVSFYNNEISEKSEIFDDQFSVERPDGSNFTLKIRSTKLEDSAMYFCASSGTSGSYEQYFGPGTRLTVT.

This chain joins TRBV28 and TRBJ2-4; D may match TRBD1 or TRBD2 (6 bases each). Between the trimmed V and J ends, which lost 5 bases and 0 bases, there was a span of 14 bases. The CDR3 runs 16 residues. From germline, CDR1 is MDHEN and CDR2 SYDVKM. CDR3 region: CASSPSQGLAKNIQYF. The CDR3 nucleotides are TGTGCCAGCAGTCCCTCACAGGGACTAGCCAAAAACATTCAGTACTTC. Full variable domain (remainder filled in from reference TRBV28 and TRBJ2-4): DVKVTQSSRYLVKRTGEKVFLECVQDMDHENMFWYRQDPGLGLRLIYFSYDVKMKEKGDIPEGYSVSREKKERFSLILESASTNQTSMYLCASSPSQGLAKNIQYFGAGTRLSVL.

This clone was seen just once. The CDR3 loop reads CASSQDPGLAGQDTQYF. DNA of the CDR3: TGCGCCAGCAGCCAAGATCCCGGACTAGCGGGGCAAGATACGCAGTATTTT. The chain has TRBV4-1 and TRBJ2-3; 12 nucleotides line up with TRBD2. The trim removed 0 bases at V and 5 bases at J, leaving 6 bases unmatched. Germline CDR1 reads MGHRA; CDR2 reads YSYEKL. This CDR3 has 17 residues.

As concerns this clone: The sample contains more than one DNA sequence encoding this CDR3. CDR3 DNA sequence: TGTGCCAGCAGTGGGGGCGAGGATCAGCCCCAGCATTTT. It encodes CASSGGEDQPQHF. The chain links TRBV2 to TRBJ1-5; D perhaps matches TRBD1 (5 bases). V was shortened by 4 bases and J by 5 bases, with 9 bases between the two germline ends. The CDR3 sequence is 13 residues long. Germline V gene sequence: CDR1 SNHLY, CDR2 FYNNEI.

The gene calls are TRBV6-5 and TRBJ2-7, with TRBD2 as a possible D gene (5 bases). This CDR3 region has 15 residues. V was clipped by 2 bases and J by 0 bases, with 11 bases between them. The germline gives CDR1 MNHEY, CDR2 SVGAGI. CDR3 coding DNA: TGTGCCAGCAGTTACGTCCGGGGTCCCTCCTACGAGCAGTACTTC. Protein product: CASSYVRGPSYEQYF.

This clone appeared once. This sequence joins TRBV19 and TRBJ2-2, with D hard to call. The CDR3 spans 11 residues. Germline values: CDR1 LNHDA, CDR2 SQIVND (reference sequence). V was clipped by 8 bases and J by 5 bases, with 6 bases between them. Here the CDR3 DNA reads TGTGCCAGTGGGTTGACCGGGGAGCTGTTTTTT. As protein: CASGLTGELFF.